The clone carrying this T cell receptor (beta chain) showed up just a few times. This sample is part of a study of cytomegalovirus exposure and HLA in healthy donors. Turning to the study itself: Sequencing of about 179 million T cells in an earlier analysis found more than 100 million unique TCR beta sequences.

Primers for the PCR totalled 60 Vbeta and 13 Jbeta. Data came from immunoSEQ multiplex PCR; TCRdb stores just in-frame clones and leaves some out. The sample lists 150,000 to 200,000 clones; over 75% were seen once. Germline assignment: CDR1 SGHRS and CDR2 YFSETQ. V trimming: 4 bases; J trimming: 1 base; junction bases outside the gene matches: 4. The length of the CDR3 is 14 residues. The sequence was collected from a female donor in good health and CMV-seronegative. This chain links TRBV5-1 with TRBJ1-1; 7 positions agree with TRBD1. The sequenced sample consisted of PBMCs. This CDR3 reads CASSVDRTNTEAFF. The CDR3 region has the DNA TGCGCCAGCAGCGTGGACAGGACGAACACTGAAGCTTTCTTT.